This is a list of T cell receptor beta chains from one sample in a study of cytomegalovirus exposure and HLA in healthy donors. Profiled with immunoSEQ multiplex PCR; TCRdb holds only in-frame clones, not every one. The sample holds approximately 100,000 clones, over 70% seen once. Sequencing was performed on PBMCs. These receptors were taken from a man aged 50-59 years in good health and CMV-seronegative. CDR3s include the opening cysteine and the closing phenylalanine or tryptophan. The D gene is left open where the match is weak. Not all rows give a size; the values are once, few, many and, for expanded clones, a class.

CDR3aa: CASTLGTGGEAFF
CDR3nt: TGTGCCAGCACACTTGGGACAGGGGGCGAAGCTTTCTTT
v_gene: TRBV2
j_gene: TRBJ1-1
d_gene: TRBD1
abundance: few

CDR3aa: CASSPGRGKQFF
CDR3nt: TGTGCCAGCAGCCCCGGGAGAGGAAAGCAGTTCTTC
v_gene: TRBV27
j_gene: TRBJ2-1
d_gene: -
abundance: -

CDR3aa: CASSQVDRGHTEAFF
CDR3nt: TGTGCCAGCAGCCAAGTGGACAGGGGTCACACTGAAGCTTTCTTT
v_gene: TRBV4-2
j_gene: TRBJ1-1
d_gene: TRBD1
abundance: -

CDR3aa: CASSQGPEQGTQYF
CDR3nt: TGCGCCAGCAGCCAAGGCCCCGAGCAGGGGACCCAGTACTTC
v_gene: TRBV4-1
j_gene: TRBJ2-5
d_gene: -
abundance: -

CDR3aa: CAVDRGRTDEQFF
CDR3nt: TGTGCCGTGGACAGGGGGCGTACGGATGAGCAGTTCTTC
v_gene: TRBV28
j_gene: TRBJ2-1
d_gene: TRBD1
abundance: -

CDR3aa: CATSSGLAGGPAGELFF
CDR3nt: TGTGCCACCAGCAGCGGACTAGCGGGGGGGCCGGCCGGGGAGCTGTTTTTT
v_gene: TRBV15
j_gene: TRBJ2-2
d_gene: TRBD2
abundance: -

CDR3aa: CAWTRDNSYEQYF
CDR3nt: TGTGCCTGGACCCGGGACAACTCCTACGAGCAGTACTTC
v_gene: TRBV30
j_gene: TRBJ2-7
d_gene: -
abundance: -

CDR3aa: CAISGLAGALQETQYF
CDR3nt: TGTGCCATCAGTGGACTAGCGGGGGCCCTCCAAGAGACCCAGTACTTC
v_gene: TRBV10-3
j_gene: TRBJ2-5
d_gene: TRBD2
abundance: -

CDR3aa: CASSRNLDRVSYEQYF
CDR3nt: TGTGCCAGCAGTCGGAATCTAGACAGGGTCTCCTACGAGCAGTACTTC
v_gene: TRBV6-6
j_gene: TRBJ2-7
d_gene: TRBD1
abundance: -

CDR3aa: CASPSLGDSYNEQFF
CDR3nt: TGTGCCAGCCCATCCTTAGGGGACTCCTACAATGAGCAGTTCTTC
v_gene: TRBV2
j_gene: TRBJ2-1
d_gene: -
abundance: -

CDR3aa: CASSYSSTGWAFF
CDR3nt: TGTGCCAGCAGTTACTCGAGCACCGGGTGGGCTTTCTTT
v_gene: TRBV6-5
j_gene: TRBJ1-1
d_gene: -
abundance: -

CDR3aa: CASSPRFGDTEAFF
CDR3nt: TGTGCCAGTAGTCCTAGGTTCGGGGACACTGAAGCTTTCTTT
v_gene: TRBV19
j_gene: TRBJ1-1
d_gene: -
abundance: -

CDR3aa: CAWNYGGGANVLTF
CDR3nt: TGTGCCTGGAATTACGGAGGTGGGGCCAACGTCCTGACTTTC
v_gene: TRBV30
j_gene: TRBJ2-6
d_gene: -
abundance: once

CDR3aa: CASTLSSGTNTGELFF
CDR3nt: TGTGCCAGCACCCTTTCGTCAGGAACGAACACCGGGGAGCTGTTTTTT
v_gene: TRBV7-3
j_gene: TRBJ2-2
d_gene: -
abundance: -

CDR3aa: CAWSVWDRANEKLFF
CDR3nt: TGTGCCTGGAGTGTATGGGACAGGGCTAATGAAAAACTGTTTTTT
v_gene: TRBV30
j_gene: TRBJ1-4
d_gene: TRBD1
abundance: -

CDR3aa: CASSSGQGNAYEQYF
CDR3nt: TGTGCCAGCAGCAGTGGACAGGGCAATGCCTACGAGCAGTACTTC
v_gene: TRBV6-6
j_gene: TRBJ2-7
d_gene: TRBD1
abundance: -

CDR3aa: CASGEPGQGAEAFF
CDR3nt: TGTGCCAGCGGCGAACCGGGACAGGGAGCTGAAGCTTTCTTT
v_gene: TRBV2
j_gene: TRBJ1-1
d_gene: TRBD1
abundance: -

CDR3aa: CASSLEQGDSYEQYF
CDR3nt: TGCGCCAGCAGCTTGGAACAGGGGGATTCCTACGAGCAGTACTTC
v_gene: TRBV5-1
j_gene: TRBJ2-7
d_gene: TRBD1
abundance: -

CDR3aa: CASSLSGDAEAFF
CDR3nt: TGCGCCAGCAGCTTGTCAGGGGACGCTGAAGCTTTCTTT
v_gene: TRBV5-1
j_gene: TRBJ1-1
d_gene: -
abundance: -

CDR3aa: CASSLASETYEQYF
CDR3nt: TGTGCCAGCAGCTTAGCTAGCGAGACCTACGAGCAGTACTTC
v_gene: TRBV7-2
j_gene: TRBJ2-7
d_gene: -
abundance: -

CDR3aa: CASSQLVRDNEQFF
CDR3nt: TGCGCCAGCAGCCAATTGGTACGCGACAATGAGCAGTTCTTC
v_gene: TRBV4-1
j_gene: TRBJ2-1
d_gene: -
abundance: -

CDR3aa: CASSDDRSGANVLTF
CDR3nt: TGTGCCAGCAGTGATGATCGGTCTGGGGCCAACGTCCTGACTTTC
v_gene: TRBV25-1
j_gene: TRBJ2-6
d_gene: -
abundance: -

CDR3aa: CASSLPSGSVYEQYF
CDR3nt: TGCGCCAGCAGCTTGCCCAGCGGTAGCGTCTACGAGCAGTACTTC
v_gene: TRBV5-1
j_gene: TRBJ2-7
d_gene: -
abundance: few

CDR3aa: CASSRYDSNQPQHF
CDR3nt: TGTGCCAGCAGCCGGTATGATAGCAATCAGCCCCAGCATTTT
v_gene: TRBV5-6
j_gene: TRBJ1-5
d_gene: -
abundance: -

CDR3aa: CAWSNQREPYEQYF
CDR3nt: TGTGCCTGGAGTAACCAGCGGGAACCCTACGAGCAGTACTTC
v_gene: TRBV30
j_gene: TRBJ2-7
d_gene: TRBD2
abundance: -

CDR3aa: CASSPYGTVKETQYF
CDR3nt: TGTGCCAGCAGTCCCTACGGGACAGTTAAAGAGACCCAGTACTTC
v_gene: TRBV7-2
j_gene: TRBJ2-5
d_gene: TRBD1
abundance: -

CDR3aa: CASSSDNPHSTDTQYF
CDR3nt: TGTGCCAGCAGTTCAGACAACCCTCATTCCACAGATACGCAGTATTTT
v_gene: TRBV27
j_gene: TRBJ2-3
d_gene: -
abundance: -

CDR3aa: CASSFSTGGTEAFF
CDR3nt: TGCGCCAGCAGCTTTAGCACCGGAGGGACTGAAGCTTTCTTT
v_gene: TRBV5-1
j_gene: TRBJ1-1
d_gene: -
abundance: -

CDR3aa: CASSLGLAGGPDTQYF
CDR3nt: TGTGCCAGCAGCTTAGGACTAGCGGGAGGACCAGATACGCAGTATTTT
v_gene: TRBV7-2
j_gene: TRBJ2-3
d_gene: TRBD2
abundance: few

CDR3aa: CASSAQGGLSGNTIYF
CDR3nt: TGTGCCAGCAGCGCCCAGGGGGGCCTCTCTGGAAACACCATATATTTT
v_gene: TRBV9
j_gene: TRBJ1-3
d_gene: TRBD1
abundance: -

CDR3aa: CASNHQRDEQFF
CDR3nt: TGTGCCAGCAACCACCAGCGCGATGAGCAGTTCTTC
v_gene: TRBV28
j_gene: TRBJ2-1
d_gene: -
abundance: -

CDR3aa: CASSHRTSGRASGETQYF
CDR3nt: TGCGCCAGCAGCCATCGGACTAGCGGGAGGGCCTCAGGGGAGACCCAGTACTTC
v_gene: TRBV4-1
j_gene: TRBJ2-5
d_gene: TRBD2
abundance: -

CDR3aa: CASSRDRGFGYTF
CDR3nt: TGTGCCAGCAGCCGGGACAGGGGTTTTGGCTACACCTTC
v_gene: TRBV7-2
j_gene: TRBJ1-2
d_gene: TRBD1
abundance: -

CDR3aa: CSVGGGTGTHFF
CDR3nt: -
v_gene: TRBV29-1
j_gene: TRBJ2-1
d_gene: -
abundance: -

CDR3aa: CASSIGGRSTYEQYF
CDR3nt: TGTGCCAGTAGTATCGGCGGGAGGTCCACCTACGAGCAGTACTTC
v_gene: TRBV19
j_gene: TRBJ2-7
d_gene: TRBD2
abundance: once

CDR3aa: CASSFGDYQYF
CDR3nt: TGTGCCAGCAGTTTTGGGGACTACCAGTACTTC
v_gene: TRBV28
j_gene: TRBJ2-7
d_gene: TRBD2
abundance: -

CDR3aa: CASSPGLAGGRGRSSYEQYF
CDR3nt: TGTGCCAGCAGCCCGGGACTAGCGGGAGGTAGGGGTAGATCCTCCTACGAGCAGTACTTC
v_gene: TRBV7-6
j_gene: TRBJ2-7
d_gene: TRBD2
abundance: -

CDR3aa: CASSLLAGVFYEQYF
CDR3nt: TGTGCCAGCAGCTTGCTAGCGGGGGTGTTTTACGAGCAGTACTTC
v_gene: TRBV5-6
j_gene: TRBJ2-7
d_gene: TRBD2
abundance: once

CDR3aa: CASSYSTQVYGYTF
CDR3nt: TGTGCCAGCAGTTACTCGACACAGGTCTATGGCTACACCTTC
v_gene: TRBV6-5
j_gene: TRBJ1-2
d_gene: -
abundance: few

CDR3aa: CASSGSGEKLFF
CDR3nt: TGTGCCAGCAGCGGATCAGGTGAAAAACTGTTTTTT
v_gene: TRBV7-2
j_gene: TRBJ1-4
d_gene: -
abundance: -

CDR3aa: CASSGTSGFPDQYF
CDR3nt: TGTGCCAGCAGTGGGACTAGCGGGTTCCCCGACCAGTACTTC
v_gene: TRBV2
j_gene: TRBJ2-7
d_gene: TRBD2
abundance: once

CDR3aa: CASTQQSTDTQYF
CDR3nt: TGTGCCAGCACCCAACAGTCCACAGATACGCAGTATTTT
v_gene: TRBV6-6
j_gene: TRBJ2-3
d_gene: -
abundance: -

CDR3aa: CASSLDRGRMETQYF
CDR3nt: TGTGCCAGCAGTTTGGACAGGGGGCGCATGGAGACCCAGTACTTC
v_gene: TRBV6-6
j_gene: TRBJ2-5
d_gene: TRBD1
abundance: -

CDR3aa: CASSRQGSSYEQYF
CDR3nt: TGTGCCAGCAGCCGACAGGGCAGCTCCTACGAGCAGTACTTC
v_gene: TRBV7-9
j_gene: TRBJ2-7
d_gene: TRBD1
abundance: few

CDR3aa: CASSGGASYEQFF
CDR3nt: TGTGCCAGCAGCGGCGGGGCCTCGTATGAGCAGTTCTTC
v_gene: TRBV2
j_gene: TRBJ2-1
d_gene: -
abundance: -

CDR3aa: CASMGRGGATYNEQFF
CDR3nt: TGTGCCAGCATGGGACGGGGAGGGGCCACCTACAATGAGCAGTTCTTC
v_gene: TRBV2
j_gene: TRBJ2-1
d_gene: TRBD2
abundance: -

CDR3aa: CATGGTGGGNQPQHF
CDR3nt: TGTGCCACGGGGGGGACAGGGGGCGGCAATCAGCCCCAGCATTTT
v_gene: TRBV19
j_gene: TRBJ1-5
d_gene: TRBD1
abundance: -

CDR3aa: CASSLGSRGQGTQYF
CDR3nt: TGTGCCAGCAGTTTAGGGTCCAGGGGCCAGGGGACCCAGTACTTC
v_gene: TRBV27
j_gene: TRBJ2-5
d_gene: -
abundance: -

CDR3aa: CASSSPSRGTYEQYF
CDR3nt: TGTGCCAGCAGCTCACCCTCACGCGGCACCTACGAGCAGTACTTC
v_gene: TRBV11-2
j_gene: TRBJ2-7
d_gene: -
abundance: once

CDR3aa: CASSLLASSYEQYF
CDR3nt: TGTGCCAGCAGTTTACTAGCGAGCTCCTACGAGCAGTACTTC
v_gene: TRBV27
j_gene: TRBJ2-7
d_gene: -
abundance: -

CDR3aa: CASSGVTSGGAQYF
CDR3nt: TGTGCCAGCAGTGGGGTGACTAGCGGGGGGGCCCAGTACTTC
v_gene: TRBV2
j_gene: TRBJ2-5
d_gene: TRBD2
abundance: -

CDR3aa: CASSRGAGAEAFF
CDR3nt: TGTGCCAGCAGTAGGGGCGCCGGCGCTGAAGCTTTCTTT
v_gene: TRBV6-5
j_gene: TRBJ1-1
d_gene: -
abundance: -

CDR3aa: CASRATVNTEAFF
CDR3nt: TGTGCCAGCAGGGCGACAGTGAACACTGAAGCTTTCTTT
v_gene: TRBV7-8
j_gene: TRBJ1-1
d_gene: -
abundance: -

CDR3aa: CASTFQGEGTEAFF
CDR3nt: TGTGCCAGCACCTTTCAGGGGGAAGGCACTGAAGCTTTCTTT
v_gene: TRBV6-6
j_gene: TRBJ1-1
d_gene: TRBD1
abundance: -

CDR3aa: CASSLDRLVDEQFF
CDR3nt: TGTGCCAGCAGCTTAGACAGGCTTGTCGATGAGCAGTTCTTC
v_gene: TRBV11-2
j_gene: TRBJ2-1
d_gene: -
abundance: -